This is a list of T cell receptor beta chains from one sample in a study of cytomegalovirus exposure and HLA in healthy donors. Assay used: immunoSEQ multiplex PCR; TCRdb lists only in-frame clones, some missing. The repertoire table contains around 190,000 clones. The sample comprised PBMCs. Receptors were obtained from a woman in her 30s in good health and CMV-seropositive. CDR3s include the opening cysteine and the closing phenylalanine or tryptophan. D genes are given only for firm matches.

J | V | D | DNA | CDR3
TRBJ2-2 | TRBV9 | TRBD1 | TGTGCCAGCAGCACCCGGACAGGGAACACCGGGGAGCTGTTTTTT | CASSTRTGNTGELFF
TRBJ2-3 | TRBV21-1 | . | TGTGCCAGCGGGACAGGTGAAATCTCTAGCACAGATACGCAGTATTTT | CASGTGEISSTDTQYF
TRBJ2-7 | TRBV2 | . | TGTGCCAGCACAGGGACTTCCTACGAGCAGTACTTC | CASTGTSYEQYF
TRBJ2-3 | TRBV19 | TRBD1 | TGTGCCAGTAGTGCAGGGGGCCTCGGATTCACAGATACGCAGTATTTT | CASSAGGLGFTDTQYF
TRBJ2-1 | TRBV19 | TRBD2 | TGTGCCAGTGGGCTAGCGGGAGGTTACAATGAGCAGTTCTTC | CASGLAGGYNEQFF
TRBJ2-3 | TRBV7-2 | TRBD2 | TGTGCCAGCAGCTTAGCCGGGACTAGCGGGCTCTCTACAGATACGCAGTATTTT | CASSLAGTSGLSTDTQYF
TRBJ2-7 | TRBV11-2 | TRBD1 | TGTGCCAGCAGCCCGGACAGGGCCTCCTACGAGCAGTACTTC | CASSPDRASYEQYF
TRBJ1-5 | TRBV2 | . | TGTGCCAGCAGCGCCCGGGGAAGCAATCAGCCCCAGCATTTT | CASSARGSNQPQHF
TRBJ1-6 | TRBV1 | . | TGCACCAGCAGCCAAGAGCGGGACCTCTATAATTCACCCCTCCACTTT | CTSSQERDLYNSPLHF
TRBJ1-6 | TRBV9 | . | TGTGCCAGCAGCACTCAGACAGGATCACCCCTCCACTTT | CASSTQTGSPLHF